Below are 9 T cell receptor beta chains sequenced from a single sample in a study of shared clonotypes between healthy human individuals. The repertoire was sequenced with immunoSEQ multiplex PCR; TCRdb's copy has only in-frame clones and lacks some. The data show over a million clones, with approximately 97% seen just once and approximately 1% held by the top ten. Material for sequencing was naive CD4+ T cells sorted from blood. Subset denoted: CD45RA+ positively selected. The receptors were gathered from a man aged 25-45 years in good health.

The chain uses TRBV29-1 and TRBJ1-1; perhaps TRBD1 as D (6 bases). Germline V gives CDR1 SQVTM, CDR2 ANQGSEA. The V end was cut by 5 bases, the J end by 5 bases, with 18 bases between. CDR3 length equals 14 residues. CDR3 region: CSVIRDITRTEAFF. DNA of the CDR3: TGCAGCGTTATACGGGACATAACGCGAACTGAAGCTTTCTTT.

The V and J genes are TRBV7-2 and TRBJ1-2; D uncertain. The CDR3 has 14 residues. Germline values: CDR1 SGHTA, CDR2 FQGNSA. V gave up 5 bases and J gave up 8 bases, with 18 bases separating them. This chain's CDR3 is CASSLDRTTPGYTF. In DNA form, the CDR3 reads TGTGCCAGCAGCCTCGACCGGACCACTCCAGGCTACACCTTC.

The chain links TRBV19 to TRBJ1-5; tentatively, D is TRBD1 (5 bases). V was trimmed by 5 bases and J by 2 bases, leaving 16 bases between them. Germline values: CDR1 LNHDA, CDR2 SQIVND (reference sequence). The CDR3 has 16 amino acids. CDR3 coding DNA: TGTGCCAGTAGTTGGAGGGGAGGAGGAGGCAATCAGCCCCAGCATTTT. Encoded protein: CASSWRGGGGNQPQHF.

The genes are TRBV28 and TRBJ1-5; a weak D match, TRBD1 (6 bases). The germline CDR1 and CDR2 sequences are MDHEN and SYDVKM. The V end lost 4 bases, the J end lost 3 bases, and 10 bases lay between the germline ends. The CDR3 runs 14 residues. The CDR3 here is CASSSQGYNQPQHF. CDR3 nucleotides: TGTGCCAGCAGTTCTCAGGGGTACAATCAGCCCCAGCATTTT.

CDR3 protein: CASSDRTLSYNEQFF. The CDR3 bases are TGTGCCAGCAGCGACAGGACCCTCTCCTACAATGAGCAGTTCTTC. V is TRBV2 and J is TRBJ2-1, with a weak D call TRBD1 (6 bases). The V end lost 6 bases, the J end lost 0 bases, and 12 bases lay between the germline ends. This CDR3 region has 15 residues. CDR1 SNHLY and CDR2 FYNNEI come from the germline V gene.

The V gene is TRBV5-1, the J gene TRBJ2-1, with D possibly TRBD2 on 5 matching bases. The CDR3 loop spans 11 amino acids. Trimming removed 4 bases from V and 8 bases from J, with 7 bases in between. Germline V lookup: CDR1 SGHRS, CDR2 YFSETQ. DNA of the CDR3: TGCGCCAGCAGCATCGGGGATGAGCAGTTCTTC. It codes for CASSIGDEQFF.

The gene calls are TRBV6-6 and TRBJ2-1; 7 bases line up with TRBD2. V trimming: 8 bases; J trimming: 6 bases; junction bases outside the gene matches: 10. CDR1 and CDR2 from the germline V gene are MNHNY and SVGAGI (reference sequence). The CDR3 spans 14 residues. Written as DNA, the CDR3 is TGTGCCAGCCGTGGACTAGGTAAAGTCAATGAGCAGTTCTTC. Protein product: CASRGLGKVNEQFF.

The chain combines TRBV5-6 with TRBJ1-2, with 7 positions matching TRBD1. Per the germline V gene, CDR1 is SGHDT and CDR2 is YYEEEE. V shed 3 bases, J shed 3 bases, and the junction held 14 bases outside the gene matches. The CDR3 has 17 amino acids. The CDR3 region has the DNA TGTGCCAGCAGCTCTGGTCCCGGGACAGCAAAATACTATGGCTACACCTTC. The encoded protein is CASSSGPGTAKYYGYTF.

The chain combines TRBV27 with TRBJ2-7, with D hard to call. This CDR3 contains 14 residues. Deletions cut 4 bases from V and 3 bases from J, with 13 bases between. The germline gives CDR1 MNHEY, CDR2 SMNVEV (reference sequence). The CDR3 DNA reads TGTGCCAGCAGTTCCTCCCGGCACCACTACGAGCAGTACTTC. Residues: CASSSSRHHYEQYF.